This entry lists 22 T cell receptor beta chains sequenced from one sample in a study of shared clonotypes between healthy human individuals. Data came from immunoSEQ multiplex PCR; TCRdb stores just in-frame clones and leaves some out. The table shows more than 2,000,000 clones, with around nine tenths occurring only once. The sample consisted of naive CD4+ T cells sorted from blood. Subset denoted: CD45RA+ positively selected. The receptor set was obtained from a man in his late teens or twenties in good health.

This clone turned up a few times. The chain couples TRBV9 to TRBJ1-1, with D unclear. V gave up 0 bases and J gave up 6 bases, with 15 bases separating them. Looked up from germline, CDR1 is SGDLS and CDR2 is YYNGEE. The CDR3 consists of 15 residues. The chain's CDR3 is CASSVDGRASAEAFF. The CDR3 coding sequence is TGTGCCAGCAGCGTAGATGGGAGGGCATCGGCTGAAGCTTTCTTT.

The V gene is TRBV5-8, the J gene TRBJ1-2, with unresolved D. V was cut by 4 bases and J by 4 bases, with 8 bases left in between. Per germline, CDR1 SGHTS and CDR2 YDEGEE. This CDR3 is built from 12 residues. CDR3 in DNA: TGTGCCAGCAGCGTCAGCTTCTATGGCTACACCTTC. Amino acid sequence: CASSVSFYGYTF.

This clone has only a few counts. V is TRBV27 and J is TRBJ1-2; the D is unclear. Germline V CDR1 and CDR2: MNHEY, SMNVEV (reference sequence). Deletions cut 6 bases from V and 5 bases from J, with 16 bases between. The CDR3 consists of 14 residues. The CDR3 here is CASRSLGLGYGYTF. The CDR3 coding sequence is TGTGCCAGCAGGAGCCTAGGGCTTGGGTATGGCTACACCTTC.

This clone was counted between two and nine times. The rearrangement joins TRBV6-5 to TRBJ1-2; D is undetermined. The V gene's germline CDR1 is MNHEY and CDR2 SVGAGI. The V and J ends lost 7 bases and 4 bases respectively, with 16 bases between them. The CDR3 is 14 residues long. The CDR3 bases are TGTGCCAGCATCCCAGCCCGGGGTCGCTATGGCTACACCTTC. The encoded protein is CASIPARGRYGYTF.

CDR3 sequence (DNA): TGCGCCAGCAGCCTAATGTCCGGGACAGGGGGAGTCGGCGGGGAGCTGTTTTTT. Protein product: CASSLMSGTGGVGGELFF. This chain connects TRBV4-1 to TRBJ2-2, with TRBD1 identical over 11 bases. The V gene's germline CDR1 is MGHRA and CDR2 YSYEKL. V dropped 4 bases and J dropped 7; count of bases not matched to a gene: 14. The CDR3 has 18 amino acids.

The chain uses TRBV4-2 and TRBJ2-2; tentatively, D is TRBD1 or TRBD2 (5 bases each). Germline V gives CDR1 LGHNA, CDR2 YNFKEQ. This CDR3 is 17 amino acids long. Trimming cost V 0 bases and J 1 base, with 12 bases left between them. DNA for the CDR3: TGTGCCAGCAGCCAAGAGGTGACAGCGGTGAACACCGGGGAGCTGTTTTTT. This codes for CASSQEVTAVNTGELFF.

This chain connects TRBV7-9 to TRBJ2-3; tentatively, D is TRBD1 or TRBD2 (6 bases each). CDR3 length: 17 residues. From germline, CDR1 is SEHNR and CDR2 FQNEAQ (reference sequence). V lost 5 bases to trimming and J lost 7 bases, with 25 bases between them. The chain's CDR3 is CASSLGGQTDLLYTQYF. DNA for the CDR3: TGTGCCAGCAGCCTCGGGGGCCAAACGGACTTGCTCTATACGCAGTATTTT. Complete variable domain (other parts from reference TRBV7-9 and TRBJ2-3): DTGVSQNPRHKITKRGQNVTFRCDPISEHNRLYWYRQTLGQGPEFLTYFQNEAQLEKSRLLSDRFSAERPKGSFSTLEIQRTEQGDSAMYLCASSLGGQTDLLYTQYFGPGTRLTVL.

The rearrangement links TRBV18 to TRBJ2-5; 10 positions match TRBD2. The junction had 4 bases not matched to a gene; V was cut back by 1 base and J by 5 bases. Germline V gives CDR1 KGHSH, CDR2 LQKENI. The CDR3 loop spans 15 amino acids. The CDR3 nucleotides read TGTGCCAGCTCACCACGTACTAGCGGGGTCGAGACCCAGTACTTC. Its translation is CASSPRTSGVETQYF.

This chain connects TRBV2 to TRBJ1-2; TRBD1 matches at 9 bases. The CDR3 contains 16 residues. The J segment lost 1 base and the V segment lost 1 base, leaving 4 bases of the junction unmatched. In germline, CDR1 is SNHLY, CDR2 FYNNEI. CDR3 sequence reads: CASSEDRGLSNYGYTF. CDR3 bases: TGTGCCAGCAGTGAAGACAGGGGGCTTAGTAACTATGGCTACACCTTC.

V usage is TRBV23-1 and J usage is TRBJ2-7; TRBD1 agrees at 10 bases. TRBV23-1 is designated an ORF whose function remains uncertain. With 0 bases clipped from V and 5 bases from J, the junction kept 4 bases outside the gene matches. The CDR3 extends over 15 amino acids. The CDR3 DNA follows: TGCGCCAGCAGTCAATCGATGGGACAGGGGAACGAGCAGTACTTC. Its translation is CASSQSMGQGNEQYF.

This clone is a singleton in its sample. The gene calls are TRBV2 and TRBJ2-7; TRBD1 matches at 8 bases. V dropped 0 bases and J dropped 3; count of bases not matched to a gene: 7. This CDR3 region has 16 residues. In germline, CDR1 is SNHLY, CDR2 FYNNEI. The CDR3 region has the DNA TGTGCCAGCAGTGAAGCAGGTCACAGGGGGAGCTACGAGCAGTACTTC. This codes for CASSEAGHRGSYEQYF.

The J gene is TRBJ1-5, the V gene TRBV5-6; 7 nucleotides agree with TRBD1. CDR1 is SGHDT and CDR2 is YYEEEE in the germline V gene. This CDR3 is 16 amino acids long. Losses at the gene ends were 4 bases for V and 2 bases for J; bases not matched to a gene: 9. CDR3 nucleotide sequence: TGTGCCAGCAGCCCATCCAGGGGGACAGGCAATCAGCCCCAGCATTTT. Translation gives CASSPSRGTGNQPQHF.

The CDR3 spells CASSEALPGMETQYF. CDR3 DNA sequence: TGTGCCAGCAGTGAAGCGCTTCCCGGGATGGAGACCCAGTACTTC. The genes are TRBV2 and TRBJ2-5; D may be TRBD2 (5 bases). CDR3 length equals 15 residues. The germline V gene has CDR1 SNHLY and CDR2 FYNNEI. V was clipped by 0 bases and J by 5 bases, with 13 bases between them.

The chain employs TRBV2 and TRBJ1-5, with D possibly matching TRBD1 (5 bases). V lost 8 bases and J 4 bases, leaving 12 bases between the germline ends. Germline V gives CDR1 SNHLY, CDR2 FYNNEI. The CDR3 runs 13 residues. The CDR3: CASCREGNQPQHF. The DNA of the CDR3 is TGTGCCAGCTGTCGTGAGGGGAATCAGCCCCAGCATTTT.

The rearrangement joins TRBV7-2 to TRBJ1-2; D gene uncertain. Trimming pared 2 bases from V and 14 bases from J, leaving 6 bases between. In germline, CDR1 is SGHTA, CDR2 FQGNSA. The CDR3 is made up of 9 amino acids. The DNA for the CDR3 is TGTGCCAGCAGCTTATCGGGAACCTTC. It yields the protein CASSLSGTF.

This clone was recorded a few times. V usage is TRBV1 and J usage is TRBJ1-1; the D call of TRBD1 is as the table states it, not checked on the DNA. TRBV1 constitutes a pseudogene. The CDR3 has 14 amino acids. CDR3 amino acids: CTSSQDRVNTEAFF. The CDR3 DNA follows: TGCACCAGCAGCCAGGACAGGGTGAACACTGAAGCTTTCTTT.

V is TRBV2 and J is TRBJ1-1, with D unresolved. Trimming took off 7 bases at V and 1 base at J, with 10 bases between the two ends. The CDR3 length is 13 residues. Germline CDR1 is SNHLY and CDR2 is FYNNEI. CDR3 loop: CASKEAGNTEAFF. In nucleotides, the CDR3 is TGTGCCAGCAAAGAGGCAGGGAACACTGAAGCTTTCTTT. Supplemented by reference TRBV2 and TRBJ1-1, the full variable domain reads EPEVTQTPSHQVTQMGQEVILRCVPISNHLYFYWYRQILGQKVEFLVSFYNNEISEKSEIFDDQFSVERPDGSNFTLKIRSTKLEDSAMYFCASKEAGNTEAFFGQGTRLTVV.

About this clone itself: Other DNA sequences within the sample encode an identical CDR3. The chain employs TRBV6-5 and TRBJ1-1; unclear D gene. V was pared by 0 bases and J by 0 bases, with 5 bases between. Germline CDR1 and CDR2: MNHEY and SVGAGI. The CDR3 is 14 amino acids. This chain's CDR3 is CASSYSPLNTEAFF. The CDR3 nucleotides are TGTGCCAGCAGTTACTCCCCCCTGAACACTGAAGCTTTCTTT.

This chain connects TRBV18 to TRBJ1-1; no reliable D call. Trimming took 0 bases from V and 2 from J, leaving 16 bases between them. The CDR3 consists of 17 residues. CDR1 KGHSH and CDR2 LQKENI come from the germline V gene. The CDR3 sequence is CASSPPGAALFNTEAFF. The CDR3 DNA sequence: TGTGCCAGCTCACCACCGGGTGCGGCACTTTTTAACACTGAAGCTTTCTTT. Filled out from reference TRBV18 and TRBJ1-1, the complete variable domain reads NAGVMQNPRHLVRRRGQEARLRCSPMKGHSHVYWYRQLPEEGLKFMVYLQKENIIDESGMPKERFSAEFPKEGPSILRIQQVVRGDSAAYFCASSPPGAALFNTEAFFGQGTRLTVV.

The V gene is TRBV10-3, the J gene TRBJ2-7; D ambiguous. The CDR3 sequence is 14 residues long. V was cut by 6 bases and J by 5 bases, with 17 bases left in between. From germline, CDR1 is ENHRY and CDR2 SYGVKD. CDR3 sequence: CAIRAPVGMDEQYF. The CDR3 nucleotides read TGTGCCATCAGAGCACCCGTGGGTATGGACGAGCAGTACTTC.

This sequence joins TRBV30 and TRBJ2-2, with a weak D call TRBD1 (5 bases). Between the trimmed V and J ends, which lost 1 base and 1 base, there was a span of 7 bases. The V gene's germline CDR1 is GTSNPN and CDR2 SVGIG (reference sequence). This CDR3 contains 14 residues. Here the CDR3 reads CAWSAGQNTGELFF. CDR3 coding DNA: TGTGCCTGGAGTGCCGGACAGAACACCGGGGAGCTGTTTTTT.

Note on this clone: Just one base apart from a much larger clone, this may be a read error. This sample also contains other DNA sequences that code for the same CDR3. The chain carries TRBV5-1 and TRBJ2-5, with D unresolved. The germline V gene has CDR1 SGHRS and CDR2 YFSETQ. The CDR3 runs 12 residues. V lost 0 bases to trimming and J lost 5 bases, with 5 bases between them. The CDR3 sequence: CASSLDGETQYF. CDR3 nucleotide sequence: TGCGCCAGCAGCTTGGACGGGGAGACCCAGTACTTC. The variable domain in full, completed from reference TRBV5-1 and TRBJ2-5, reads KAGVTQTPRYLIKTRGQQVTLSCSPISGHRSVSWYQQTPGQGLQFLFEYFSETQRNKGNFPGRFSGRQFSNSRSEMNVSTLELGDSALYLCASSLDGETQYFGPGTRLLVL.